One and the same sample provided the 22 T cell receptor beta chains below, sequenced in a study of blood T cell repertoires in COVID-19. Sequencing was performed with immunoSEQ multiplex PCR; in TCRdb, only in-frame clones are kept and a portion is missing. The sample consists of almost 80,000 clones, roughly 80% of them appearing once. Sequenced material: peripheral blood. The receptors come from a woman in her 70s with acute or convalescent COVID-19.

The J gene is TRBJ1-2, the V gene TRBV7-8, with D unclear. The CDR3 runs 13 residues. Germline V CDR1 and CDR2: SGHVS, FQNEAQ. V lost 0 bases and J 8 bases, leaving 10 bases between the germline ends. CDR3 residues: CASSLAGGSGYTF. The DNA for the CDR3 is TGTGCCAGCAGCTTAGCAGGCGGTTCGGGCTACACCTTC.

This chain links TRBV11-2 with TRBJ1-2; D is unclear. The CDR3 has 13 amino acids. V lost 2 bases, J lost 5 bases, and 9 bases lay in between. Looked up from germline, CDR1 is SGHAT and CDR2 is FQNNGV. CDR3 bases: TGTGCCAGCAGCTTATACGAGTCTTATGGCTACACCTTC. Amino acid sequence: CASSLYESYGYTF. Drawing the rest from reference TRBV11-2 and TRBJ1-2, the complete variable domain is EAGVAQSPRYKIIEKRQSVAFWCNPISGHATLYWYQQILGQGPKLLIQFQNNGVVDDSQLPKDRFSAERLKGVDSTLKIQPAKLEDSAVYLCASSLYESYGYTFGSGTRLTVV.

This clone was counted once. The V and J genes are TRBV6-1 and TRBJ2-5; 11 bases agree with TRBD2. The V and J ends lost 2 bases and 4 bases, in that order; junction bases with no gene match: 9. CDR3 length: 17 residues. In germline, CDR1 is MNHNS, CDR2 SASEGT. CDR3 loop: CASSETVVAGGRETQYF. The CDR3 DNA reads as TGTGCCAGCAGTGAAACGGTAGTAGCGGGAGGGAGAGAGACCCAGTACTTC.

This clone was counted once. This rearrangement joins TRBV5-1 to TRBJ2-3, with 15 nucleotides matching TRBD2. The germline CDR1 and CDR2 sequences are SGHRS and YFSETQ. This CDR3 contains 16 residues. The trim removed 4 bases at V and 5 bases at J, leaving 5 bases unmatched. Written as DNA, the CDR3 is TGCGCCAGCAGCGCCCGGACTAGCGGGAGGGAAGATACGCAGTATTTT. Protein product: CASSARTSGREDTQYF.

The chain has TRBV29-1 and TRBJ1-1; D uncertain. The CDR3 is 13 residues long. Germline V gene sequence: CDR1 SQVTM, CDR2 ANQGSEA. Trimming stripped 3 bases from V and 2 bases from J, with 10 bases between. CDR3 DNA sequence: TGCAGCGTTGACGGGGTTTTAAACACTGAAGCTTTCTTT. Residues: CSVDGVLNTEAFF.

This chain uses TRBV11-2 with TRBJ2-4; perhaps TRBD2 as D (5 bases). This CDR3 is built from 18 residues. Deletions cut 7 bases from V and 0 bases from J, with 22 bases between. Germline CDR1 reads SGHAT; CDR2 reads FQNNGV. The CDR3 sequence: CASTAIRGERLAKNIQYF. CDR3 sequence (DNA): TGTGCCAGCACCGCGATACGTGGGGAGCGTCTAGCCAAAAACATTCAGTACTTC.

The rearrangement joins TRBV5-1 to TRBJ2-3; D perhaps matches TRBD2 (5 bases). The CDR3 is 16 residues long. In germline, CDR1 is SGHRS, CDR2 YFSETQ. V was shortened by 1 base and J by 0 bases, with 12 bases between the two germline ends. CDR3 sequence (DNA): TGCGCCAGCAGCTTGAATCCCGGGGATAGCACAGATACGCAGTATTTT. This gives the protein CASSLNPGDSTDTQYF.

This clone was counted once. The J gene is TRBJ1-2, the V gene TRBV23-1; 12 positions match TRBD1. TRBV23-1 counts as an open reading frame of uncertain function. The CDR3 totals 16 residues. Trimming cost V 4 bases and J 4 bases; bases outside gene matches: 7. CDR3 coding DNA: TGCGCCAGCAGTCCTTACGGGACAGGGGGCAGCTATGGCTACACCTTC. This sequence encodes CASSPYGTGGSYGYTF.

The chain employs TRBV27 and TRBJ2-5, with TRBD1 matching 8 bases. In germline, CDR1 is MNHEY, CDR2 SMNVEV (reference sequence). This CDR3 is built from 14 residues. Trimming took 4 bases from V and 6 from J; bases not matched to a gene: 7. CDR3 nucleotides: TGTGCCAGCAGTTGGCGGGGACAGGAGCAGACCCAGTACTTC. It specifies CASSWRGQEQTQYF.

The CDR3 DNA is TGCGCCAGCAGCCAACAGGCAACGAGGAACACCGGGGAGCTGTTTTTT. This codes for CASSQQATRNTGELFF. The chain recombines TRBV4-1 with TRBJ2-2; D is ambiguous. The CDR3 runs to 16 residues. V lost 2 bases, J lost 1 base, and 11 bases lay in between. CDR1 is MGHRA, CDR2 YSYEKL, per germline.

The rearrangement links TRBV5-8 to TRBJ2-1, with 7 bases matching TRBD2. In germline, CDR1 is SGHTS, CDR2 YDEGEE. CDR3 length equals 15 residues. The J segment lost 2 bases and the V segment lost 0 bases, leaving 2 bases of the junction unmatched. CDR3: CASSLGGRAYNEQFF. The CDR3 region has the DNA TGTGCCAGCAGCTTGGGGGGGAGGGCCTACAATGAGCAGTTCTTC.

The chain uses TRBV15 and TRBJ2-1, with D uncertain. V was clipped by 0 bases and J by 0 bases, with 3 bases between them. Germline CDR1 reads LNHNV; CDR2 reads YYDKDF (reference sequence). The CDR3 spans 14 residues. The CDR3 DNA reads as TGTGCCACCAGCAGAGAGAGCTCCTACAATGAGCAGTTCTTC. The encoded protein is CATSRESSYNEQFF. The whole variable domain, filled in from reference TRBV15 and TRBJ2-1, reads DAMVIQNPRYQVTQFGKPVTLSCSQTLNHNVMYWYQQKSSQAPKLLFHYYDKDFNNEADTPDNFQSRRPNTSFCFLDIRSPGLGDTAMYLCATSRESSYNEQFFGPGTRLTVL.

This chain uses TRBV7-9 with TRBJ2-3; 7 bases map to TRBD2. The CDR3 runs 14 residues. CDR1 and CDR2 from the germline V gene are SEHNR and FQNEAQ (reference sequence). J gave up 3 bases and V 6 bases, and 6 bases lay outside the gene matches. The CDR3 DNA sequence: TGTGCCAGCAGTTCGGACGGGAGGACAGATACGCAGTATTTT. Translation: CASSSDGRTDTQYF.

This sequence joins TRBV5-1 and TRBJ2-5, with D tentatively TRBD2 (5 bases). The CDR3 is made up of 14 amino acids. Trimming removed 7 bases at V and 4 bases at J, with 17 bases between. Germline CDR1 reads SGHRS; CDR2 reads YFSETQ. The CDR3 is CASRNSVVGETQYF. In nucleotides, the CDR3 is TGCGCCAGCCGAAATAGCGTTGTTGGAGAGACCCAGTACTTC.

The chain recombines TRBV19 with TRBJ2-7; 11 nucleotides agree with TRBD1. Germline CDR1 is LNHDA and CDR2 is SQIVND (reference sequence). CDR3 length equals 15 residues. V lost 5 bases and J lost 2; bases outside the gene matches: 5. Here the CDR3 DNA reads TGTGCCAGTAGTGTCAGGACAGGGGGCGCCTACGAGCAGTACTTC. It is translated as CASSVRTGGAYEQYF.

V is TRBV7-8 and J is TRBJ1-2; possibly TRBD1 for D (6 bases). Germline CDR1 SGHVS, CDR2 FQNEAQ. V lost 5 bases and J 3 bases, leaving 13 bases between the germline ends. The CDR3 contains 14 residues. CDR3 in DNA: TGTGCCAGCAGCAAACAGGGATATGACTATGGCTACACCTTC. It codes for CASSKQGYDYGYTF.

J is TRBJ2-2 and V is TRBV5-4; a possible D gene is TRBD1 (6 bases). Germline V gene data show CDR1 as SGHNT and CDR2 as YYREEE (reference sequence). This CDR3 is 14 amino acids long. With 5 bases removed from V and 4 bases from J, the gap between germline ends came to 12 bases. CDR3 bases: TGTGCCAGCAGAAAGGACAGCTCCACCGGGGAGCTGTTTTTT. Its protein is CASRKDSSTGELFF.

CDR3 residues: CASSKLAGGNNEQFF. CDR3 nucleotide sequence: TGTGCCAGCTCCAAGCTAGCGGGGGGCAACAATGAGCAGTTCTTC. V is TRBV2 and J is TRBJ2-1, with 11 bases matching TRBD2. Trimming at V came to 8 bases and at J to 5 bases, leaving 8 bases not matched to a gene. The CDR3 contains 15 residues. CDR1 is SNHLY and CDR2 is FYNNEI in the germline V gene.

The genes are TRBV20-1 and TRBJ1-1; 10 nucleotides line up with TRBD1. With 3 bases clipped from V and 2 bases from J, the junction kept 12 bases outside the gene matches. Germline V lookup: CDR1 DFQATT, CDR2 SNEGSKA (reference sequence). The CDR3 extends over 17 amino acids. CDR3 region: CSASPVRDRGVNTEAFF. The CDR3 DNA sequence: TGCAGTGCTAGTCCGGTCCGGGACAGGGGTGTTAACACTGAAGCTTTCTTT.

The chain recombines TRBV28 with TRBJ1-4; D unresolved. V lost 8 bases and J 8 bases, leaving 15 bases between the germline ends. Germline V gene lookup returns CDR1 MDHEN and CDR2 SYDVKM. The CDR3 covers 13 residues. The CDR3: CASRRGEEEKLFF. In nucleotides, the CDR3 is TGTGCCAGCCGCCGGGGTGAAGAAGAAAAACTGTTTTTT.

The gene calls are TRBV6-5 and TRBJ2-2, with 7 bases fitting TRBD2. The CDR3 totals 15 residues. With V trimmed by 6 bases and J by 6 bases, 10 bases remained unmatched. Germline CDR1 reads MNHEY; CDR2 reads SVGAGI. For the CDR3, the DNA is TGTGCCAGCAGGCACAGACTAGCCCAGCCCGGGGAGCTGTTTTTT. Translating gives CASRHRLAQPGELFF.

V is TRBV7-2 and J is TRBJ1-1, with a possible D match to TRBD1 (6 bases). The V end lost 1 base, the J end lost 7 bases, and 13 bases lay between the germline ends. Germline CDR1 is SGHTA and CDR2 is FQGNSA. This CDR3 spans 14 amino acids. The CDR3 sequence: CASSLGRGAYEAFF. The CDR3 nucleotides are TGTGCCAGCAGCTTAGGTCGGGGGGCCTATGAAGCTTTCTTT.